Listed below are T cell receptor beta chains from one sample, sequenced in a study of siplizumab effects on memory and regulatory T cells. Some clones are missing from TCRdb's copy, which holds only in-frame ones; the method was immunoSEQ multiplex PCR. Here the sample spans around 45,000 clones, about 90% being singletons. The material sequenced was naive CD8+ T cells sorted from blood. All receptors come from a human donor in good health. Each CDR3 is given with its conserved first and last residue. The order of the fields is V gene, J gene, clone size, D gene, CDR3 protein, CDR3 DNA. The D gene is left open where the match is weak. Clone size is shown for a subset of rows, as once, few, many or a class of expanded clone.

>TRBV19|TRBJ1-2|NA|NA
CASSIRGEVYGYTF
TGTGCCAGTAGTATAAGGGGGGAAGTCTATGGCTACACCTTC
>TRBV29-1|TRBJ1-4|NA|TRBD1
CSVADRGKLFF
TGCAGCGTTGCCGACAGGGGCAAACTGTTTTTT
>TRBV19|TRBJ2-7|NA|NA
CASRVRDRAYEQYF
TGTGCCAGTAGGGTCCGGGACCGAGCCTACGAGCAGTACTTC
>TRBV2|TRBJ2-5|NA|TRBD2
CASSGYLAGGLETQYF
TGTGCCAGCAGTGGTTATTTGGCGGGGGGGCTGGAGACCCAGTACTTC
>TRBV27|TRBJ1-5|few|TRBD1
CASSQTGGWSNQPQHF
TGTGCCAGCAGTCAGACAGGGGGCTGGAGCAATCAGCCCCAGCATTTT
>TRBV2|TRBJ1-2|once|NA
CASSRGTESYGYTF
TGTGCCAGCAGTCGGGGGACTGAAAGCTATGGCTACACCTTC
>TRBV19|TRBJ2-7|NA|TRBD2
CASSPQGLAGRGDYEQYF
TGTGCCAGTAGTCCCCAGGGACTAGCGGGGCGTGGTGACTACGAGCAGTACTTC
>TRBV19|TRBJ2-1|NA|TRBD2
CASSIVGLAGYNEQFF
TGTGCCAGTAGTATAGTCGGACTAGCGGGTTACAATGAGCAGTTCTTC
>TRBV5-6|TRBJ1-5|NA|TRBD1
CASSPNQGAVQPQHF
TGTGCCAGCAGCCCCAATCAGGGGGCGGTTCAGCCCCAGCATTTT
>TRBV28|TRBJ2-7|NA|NA
CASNNRRPWGEQYF
TGTGCCAGCAATAATCGCAGGCCCTGGGGCGAGCAGTACTTC